The clone carrying this T cell receptor (beta chain) was detected ten times or more. What it recognizes is unknown. The sample belongs to a study of T cells after yellow fever vaccination. Broader study findings: One caveat is that FACS-sorted repertoires could contain abundant clonotypes contaminating from the bulk population. Subsequent booster samples again held most clones from primary vaccination (under 98% CD4, nearly 90% CD8).

V lost 5 bases and J lost 6, with 17 bases in between. Germline V CDR1 and CDR2: SNHLY, FYNNEI. The CDR3 extends over 14 amino acids. One entry per CDR3 protein, called by TCRdb with MiXCR from the 5' RACE reads. The table includes about 210,000 distinct CDR3 sequences, approximately 3.2% detected once. Sample: CD4+ T cells sorted from PBMCs, taken 10 days after the yellow fever booster vaccination. The chain joins TRBV2 to TRBJ2-7; D possibly corresponds to TRBD2 (6 bases). This clonotype was obtained from a man aged 18-30 years who received the YFV17D yellow fever vaccine. CDR3 residues: CASSSGLGRGEQYF. The DNA of the CDR3 is TGTGCCAGCAGTTCGGGACTGGGAAGGGGCGAGCAGTACTTC. Full variable domain (outside the CDR3, taken from reference TRBV2 and TRBJ2-7): EPEVTQTPSHQVTQMGQEVILRCVPISNHLYFYWYRQILGQKVEFLVSFYNNEISEKSEIFDDQFSVERPDGSNFTLKIRSTKLEDSAMYFCASSSGLGRGEQYFGPGTRLTVT.